This T cell receptor (beta chain) was sequenced for a study of identical twins. The V gene lost 5 bases and the J gene lost 3 bases, with 14 bases spanning the gap. The germline V gene has CDR1 LNHNV and CDR2 YYDKDF (reference sequence). The CDR3 loop spans 14 amino acids. On this clonotype: Its antigen remains unknown.

cDNA molecules carried unique molecular identifiers, and template switching added a universal primer site. TCRdb re-analysed the 5' RACE reads in MiXCR, keeping a single row per CDR3 protein. The sample consists of about 900,000 distinct CDR3 sequences, roughly 12% of them appearing once. Study conclusions and caveats: For cord blood, abundant beta clonotypes had fewer insertions, unlike memory repertoires, which showed none. Modelling underestimated the level of out-of-frame TCR alpha sharing observed in monozygotic twins.

These data were also reused for a study on yellow fever vaccine responses in identical twins. That publication notes: Twins reportedly had a vaccine T cell response that seemed partly convergent, partly personalized.

The gene calls are TRBV15 and TRBJ2-7; D gene ambiguous. The sequence was collected from a woman younger than 35 in good health. The sequencing sample was made of PBMCs. This CDR3 reads CATSRSGIGYEQYF. As DNA, the CDR3 is TGTGCCACCAGCCGGAGTGGGATAGGCTACGAGCAGTACTTC.